This T cell receptor beta chain was observed in a study of blood T cell repertoires in COVID-19. Profiling relied on immunoSEQ multiplex PCR, and the TCRdb table lists in-frame clones only, not all of them. The sample gives over 130,000 clones, around 82% of which show up once; less than 9.5% is in the top ten. Trimming took 5 bases from V and 2 from J; bases not matched to a gene: 9. Germline loops: CDR1 SGDLS, CDR2 YYNGEE. The length of the CDR3 is 17 residues. This TCR came from a human donor in a cohort sampled during active COVID-19. The chain is built from TRBV9 and TRBJ2-7, with 14 bases matching TRBD2. The specimen sequenced was peripheral blood. CDR3 amino acids: CASSRGTSGGRTYEQYF. In nucleotides, the CDR3 is TGTGCCAGCAGTAGGGGGACTAGCGGGGGCCGCACCTACGAGCAGTACTTC.